The clone carrying this TCR beta chain was seen only once. The sample belongs to a study of blood T cell repertoires in COVID-19. Some clones are missing from TCRdb's copy, which holds only in-frame ones; the method was immunoSEQ multiplex PCR. The top ten clones hold less than 4.5% of a sample with roughly 200,000 clones, 75% to 90% of them seen once. CDR1 and CDR2 (germline): KGHSH, LQKENI. The V gene lost 2 bases and the J gene lost 8 bases, with 12 bases spanning the gap. The CDR3 is 13 residues long. Clinical history reported by participants formed the basis on which cohorts were assigned. Source material: PBMCs or T cells enriched from blood (not recorded which). The chain uses TRBV18 and TRBJ1-2, with D uncertain. The receptor was isolated from a woman in her forties with acute COVID-19. CDR3 region: CASSPNGNWGYTF. As DNA, the CDR3 is TGTGCCAGCTCACCAAACGGGAATTGGGGCTACACCTTC.